This T cell receptor (beta chain) comes out of a study of tumor-infiltrating lymphocytes in primary liver carcinoma. Germline V gene sequence: CDR1 SGHAT, CDR2 FQNNGV. Ends included, the CDR3 has 13 residues. As regards this clonotype: Its antigen remains unidentified. This is likely a read error, given that the CDR3 carries no conserved phenylalanine or tryptophan at its end. The limits of the CDR3 on the DNA are not certain, so only TCRdb's listed CDR3 is given.

Priming with a constant-region primer yielded TCR beta cDNA from about 540 ng total RNA. Modified slightly, ARM-PCR produced TCR beta libraries over three nested multiplex PCR rounds. A C-beta reverse primer was combined with TRBV1-TRBV30 forward primers in the first two PCR rounds, and each round had about 10 cycles. TCRdb re-analysed the multiplex PCR reads in MiXCR, keeping a single row per CDR3 protein. Among 95,000 to 100,000 distinct CDR3 sequences, about 70% were seen once, and the ten largest hold roughly 12%. Joint extraction of RNA and DNA used about 17-33 mg of bulk tissue that was unsorted. The study's findings and limits: Blood had a significantly lower top-250-clone fraction than tumors did (p = 0.039).

The V call is TRBV11-2, the J call TRBJ2-2. This clonotype was obtained from a woman aged 55-70 years with primary liver carcinoma and hepatitis B virus infection. The sample was liver tumor tissue from sampling region 2. Noted subset: tumor region T2, inferior pole. CDR3: CASSLDRTGKLVY.